One sample yielded the 15 T cell receptor beta chains listed below, sequenced in a study of blood T cells in healthy people across ages. A second about 6 to 12 cycle PCR used barcoded and J-beta primers. From the 5' RACE reads, TCRdb called clonotypes with MiXCR, one entry per CDR3 protein. The repertoire includes 540,000 or so distinct CDR3 sequences, around 48% of them detected once, and approximately 25% sits in the top ten. Specimen: blood. These receptors were obtained from a man older than 75 in good health.

This clonotype occurred a few times. This chain uses TRBV20-1 with TRBJ2-1; 13 nucleotides align to TRBD2. The CDR3 runs to 16 residues. Trimming cost V 0 bases and J 4 bases; bases outside gene matches: 3. Germline CDR1 and CDR2: DFQATT and SNEGSKA (reference sequence). CDR3 DNA: TGCAGTGCTAGAGACGGACTAGCGGGAGCTTACAATGAGCAGTTCTTC. It is translated as CSARDGLAGAYNEQFF.

The V and J genes are TRBV7-9 and TRBJ2-3; D not certain. CDR3 length: 15 amino acids. V was shortened by 3 bases and J by 3 bases, with 13 bases between the two germline ends. From germline, CDR1 is SEHNR and CDR2 FQNEAQ (reference sequence). The CDR3: CASSFRRVETDTQYF. The CDR3 DNA reads TGTGCCAGCAGCTTTCGACGAGTCGAAACAGATACGCAGTATTTT. The full variable domain, in which reference TRBV7-9 and TRBJ2-3 provide the parts outside the CDR3, is DTGVSQNPRHKITKRGQNVTFRCDPISEHNRLYWYRQTLGQGPEFLTYFQNEAQLEKSRLLSDRFSAERPKGSFSTLEIQRTEQGDSAMYLCASSFRRVETDTQYFGPGTRLTVL.

The chain has TRBV4-3 and TRBJ2-7; D call uncertain. V lost 1 base, J lost 0 bases, and 13 bases lay in between. The germline V gene has CDR1 LGHNA and CDR2 YSLEER. The CDR3 is 16 amino acids. The CDR3 DNA follows: TGCGCCAGCAGCCAAGGGGTAGGGTCGGTCTCCTACGAGCAGTACTTC. Protein: CASSQGVGSVSYEQYF.

This clonotype occurred many times. The chain is built from TRBV6-6 and TRBJ1-5; TRBD1 is a possible D gene (6 bases). The germline V gene has CDR1 MNHNY and CDR2 SVGAGI (reference sequence). This CDR3 is 14 amino acids long. V lost 5 bases, J lost 7 bases, and 15 bases lay in between. CDR3 in DNA: TGTGCCAGCAGTGACAGGCAGGGCGGGCAGCCCCAGCATTTT. Translation gives CASSDRQGGQPQHF.

Only one count was recorded for this clonotype. V usage is TRBV20-1 and J usage is TRBJ2-1; a weak D match, TRBD2 (5 bases). V was trimmed by 4 bases and J by 3 bases, leaving 10 bases between them. This CDR3 has 13 amino acids. CDR1 is DFQATT and CDR2 is SNEGSKA in the germline V gene (reference sequence). CDR3 coding DNA: TGCAGTGCTACTAGCCCGAACTACAATGAGCAGTTCTTC. It encodes CSATSPNYNEQFF.

This clonotype was found a few times. The V call is TRBV7-3, the J call TRBJ2-1; tentatively, D is TRBD2 (6 bases). The CDR3 sequence is 13 residues long. Trimming cost V 4 bases and J 3 bases, with 7 bases left between them. The V gene's germline CDR1 is SGHTA and CDR2 FQGTGA. CDR3 in DNA: TGTGCCAGCAGCTCGGGACTCTACAATGAGCAGTTCTTC. It encodes CASSSGLYNEQFF.

J is TRBJ1-2 and V is TRBV6-2 or TRBV6-3; D gene ambiguous. CDR3 length equals 15 residues. V gave up 4 bases and J gave up 4 bases, with 16 bases separating them. CDR1 and CDR2 (germline): MNHEY, SVGEGT. The CDR3 loop is CASSFPHRMGYGYTF. The CDR3, as DNA: TGTGCCAGCAGTTTCCCCCACCGGATGGGCTATGGCTACACCTTC.

This clonotype was recorded many times. The chain recombines TRBV29-1 with TRBJ1-1; D is possibly TRBD1 (6 bases). Trimming cost V 6 bases and J 4 bases, with 15 bases left between them. The CDR3 covers 13 residues. The germline gives CDR1 SQVTM, CDR2 ANQGSEA. This chain's CDR3 is CSVPSGAGTEAFF. The CDR3 DNA reads as TGCAGCGTCCCATCAGGGGCGGGCACTGAAGCTTTCTTT.

This clonotype was seen only a few times. V gene TRBV15 combines with J gene TRBJ1-1; D remains ambiguous. The V gene lost 5 bases and the J gene lost 4 bases, with 17 bases spanning the gap. In germline, CDR1 is LNHNV, CDR2 YYDKDF (reference sequence). The CDR3 extends over 15 amino acids. CDR3: CATSAGSGWGTEAFF. The CDR3 nucleotides read TGTGCCACCAGCGCGGGGTCTGGGTGGGGCACTGAAGCTTTCTTT.

This clonotype was counted a few times. This chain uses TRBV3-1 with TRBJ2-1; TRBD1 is a possible D gene (5 bases). The CDR3 has 15 amino acids. Germline CDR1 is LGHDT and CDR2 is YNNKEL (reference sequence). V was pared by 7 bases and J by 4 bases, with 17 bases between. The CDR3: CASKPRTGYYNEQFF. The CDR3 nucleotides read TGTGCCAGCAAACCCAGAACAGGTTATTACAATGAGCAGTTCTTC.

The CDR3 region has the DNA TGCAGCTGCCTAGCGGAGAACACAGATACGCAGTATTTT. This sequence encodes CSCLAENTDTQYF. The chain has TRBV29-1 and TRBJ2-3, with 7 bases that match TRBD2. The CDR3 extends over 13 amino acids. Trimming cost V 8 bases and J 2 bases; bases outside gene matches: 7. The V gene's germline CDR1 is SQVTM and CDR2 ANQGSEA.

This clonotype was seen more than once but under ten times. CDR3 sequence reads: CASRGQGIYEQYF. The CDR3 DNA reads as TGTGCCAGCAGAGGACAGGGGATCTACGAGCAGTACTTC. The rearrangement uses TRBV7-9 and TRBJ2-7; TRBD1 matches 9 bases. The trim removed 6 bases at V and 3 bases at J, leaving 3 bases unmatched. The CDR3 extends over 13 amino acids. The germline gives CDR1 SEHNR, CDR2 FQNEAQ (reference sequence).

The rearrangement joins TRBV6-2 or TRBV6-3 to TRBJ2-5, with D uncertain. The CDR3 loop spans 13 amino acids. V lost 7 bases, J lost 2 bases, and 11 bases lay in between. CDR1 MNHEY and CDR2 SVGEGT come from the germline V gene. Here the CDR3 reads CASTSTQQETQYF. The DNA for the CDR3 is TGTGCCAGCACCTCGACCCAGCAAGAGACCCAGTACTTC.

This chain joins TRBV5-1 and TRBJ2-1, with D perhaps TRBD1 (5 bases). The V gene's germline CDR1 is SGHRS and CDR2 YFSETQ. V was trimmed by 4 bases and J by 11 bases, leaving 16 bases between them. This CDR3 contains 13 residues. The CDR3 reads CASSDAQTGQQFF. The CDR3 DNA reads as TGCGCCAGCAGCGACGCCCAAACAGGCCAGCAGTTCTTC. Based on the CDR3 plus reference TRBV5-1 and TRBJ2-1, the full variable domain is KAGVTQTPRYLIKTRGQQVTLSCSPISGHRSVSWYQQTPGQGLQFLFEYFSETQRNKGNFPGRFSGRQFSNSRSEMNVSTLELGDSALYLCASSDAQTGQQFFGPGTRLTVL.

In its sample, this clonotype was seen many times. The chain is built from TRBV7-2 and TRBJ2-5; either TRBD1 or TRBD2 may fit D (5 bases each). Germline V gene data show CDR1 as SGHTA and CDR2 as FQGNSA. Trimming cost V 1 base and J 1 base, with 7 bases left between them. The CDR3 extends over 14 amino acids. In DNA, the CDR3 is TGTGCCAGCAGCTTAGGAGGGACCCAAGAGACCCAGTACTTC. Translated, it gives CASSLGGTQETQYF.